The sequence of this T cell receptor beta chain was determined in a study of molecular identifiers for immune sequencing clone quantification. Findings and caveats of the study: Reports indicate spiked Jurkat TCR RNA from one cell could be found among some 980,000 naive cells. Effector cells kept over 98% of their molecules in clones above 20 RNA copies, while naive cells kept under 1% there. A shared barcode on identical TCR molecules could lead to underestimated sizes for highly expanded clones.

To note about this clonotype: Its matching antigen is unknown. This sequence may be a read error, since a much larger clone differs from it by one base.

Library preparation followed earlier protocols using designated TCR primers. TCRdb fed the PCR reads into MiXCR, producing one record per CDR3 protein. The repertoire holds around 460,000 distinct CDR3 sequences, with about a fifth as singletons. Germline CDR1 and CDR2: LNHDA and SQIVND (reference sequence). The CDR3 spans 13 residues. The receptor's source is a human donor in good health. Some libraries in this study had Jurkat cell RNA spiked in. The chain couples TRBV19 to TRBJ2-3; TRBD1 is a possible D gene (7 bases). The specimen sequenced was naive CD8+ T cells from blood, with Jurkat cell RNA spiked in. Stated subset: FACS-sorted CD8+CD4-CCR7+CD45RA+ naive T cells. The CDR3, as DNA: TGTGCCAGTAGTGGAGGGGGCGGCGATACGCAGTGTTTT. Amino acids: CASSGGGGDTQCF.